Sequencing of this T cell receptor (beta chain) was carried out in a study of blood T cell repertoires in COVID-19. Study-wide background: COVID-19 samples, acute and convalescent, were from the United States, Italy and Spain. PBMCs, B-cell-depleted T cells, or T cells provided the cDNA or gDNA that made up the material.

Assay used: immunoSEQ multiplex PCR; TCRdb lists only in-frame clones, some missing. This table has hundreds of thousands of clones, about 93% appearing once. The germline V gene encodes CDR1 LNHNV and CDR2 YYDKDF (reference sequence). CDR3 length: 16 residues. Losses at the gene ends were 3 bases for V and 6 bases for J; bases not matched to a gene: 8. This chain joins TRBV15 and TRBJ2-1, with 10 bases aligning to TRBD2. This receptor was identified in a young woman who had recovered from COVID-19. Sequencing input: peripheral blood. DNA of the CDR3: TGTGCCACCAGCAGCGGGAGAGCGGGAGGGACCAATGAGCAGTTCTTC. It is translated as CATSSGRAGGTNEQFF.